The 9 T cell receptor beta chains given below trace back to one sample, sequenced in a study of shared clonotypes between healthy human individuals. Method: immunoSEQ multiplex PCR; TCRdb's copy keeps in-frame clones and lacks some. Of about 1 million clones listed, more than 65% were seen once; the top ten hold approximately 1.5%. Sequenced material: memory CD4+ T cells sorted from blood. Subset in this sample: CD45RA-negative fraction. The receptors were sampled from a man between 18 and 35 years old in good health.

J is TRBJ2-1 and V is TRBV6-6, with 8 bases identical to TRBD2. Germline loops: CDR1 MNHNY, CDR2 SVGAGI (reference sequence). V lost 8 bases to trimming and J lost 6 bases; unmatched junction nucleotides: 9. The CDR3 is made up of 14 amino acids. The CDR3 region has the DNA TGTGCCAGCGGGTTCGGGGGGGCGGTCAATGAGCAGTTCTTC. Protein sequence: CASGFGGAVNEQFF.

This rearrangement joins TRBV6-1 to TRBJ1-5, with D possibly being TRBD1 (5 bases). The CDR3 loop spans 12 amino acids. CDR1 MNHNS and CDR2 SASEGT come from the germline V gene. Deletions cut 9 bases from V and 7 bases from J, with 13 bases between. CDR3 residues: CASDRGGQPQHF. The CDR3 nucleotides are TGTGCCAGTGATAGGGGTGGCCAGCCCCAGCATTTT.

V is TRBV2 and J is TRBJ2-3; D may be TRBD1 (5 bases). With 2 bases removed from V and 2 bases from J, the gap between germline ends came to 8 bases. This CDR3 is 14 amino acids long. Germline loops: CDR1 SNHLY, CDR2 FYNNEI. CDR3 residues: CASSETGFTDTQYF. CDR3 in DNA: TGTGCCAGCAGTGAAACAGGATTCACAGATACGCAGTATTTT.

A few counts support this clone. This chain links TRBV7-2 with TRBJ2-3; D gene unclear. Looked up from germline, CDR1 is SGHTA and CDR2 is FQGNSA. Trimming took 5 bases from V and 0 from J, leaving 12 bases between them. This CDR3 is built from 15 residues. CDR3 in amino acids: CASSIGRSSTDTQYF. DNA for the CDR3: TGTGCCAGCAGCATCGGACGGTCTAGCACAGATACGCAGTATTTT.

This clone has a handful of counts. V and J are TRBV6-1 and TRBJ1-1; TRBD1 might be the D (6 bases). The germline gives CDR1 MNHNS, CDR2 SASEGT. V was shortened by 6 bases and J by 5 bases, with 13 bases between the two germline ends. This CDR3 comprises 13 residues. The CDR3: CASSWTEGTEAFF. The CDR3 nucleotides are TGTGCCAGCAGCTGGACAGAAGGGACTGAAGCTTTCTTT.

The chain links TRBV5-1 to TRBJ2-7, with D maybe TRBD2 (5 bases). The CDR3 is made up of 14 amino acids. The V and J ends lost 6 bases and 0 bases respectively, with 13 bases between them. Germline-derived CDR1 and CDR2 are SGHRS and YFSETQ. CDR3 coding DNA: TGCGCCAGCACGGAGGACGGCCGCTCCTACGAGCAGTACTTC. Residues: CASTEDGRSYEQYF.

The V call is TRBV5-4, the J call TRBJ2-3; 9 nucleotides match TRBD1. V shed 1 base and J 2 bases; nucleotides not matched to a gene: 5. The CDR3 spans 16 residues. CDR1 SGHNT and CDR2 YYREEE come from the germline V gene (reference sequence). CDR3 bases: TGTGCCAGCAGCTTGTTGACAGGGGGTAACACAGATACGCAGTATTTT. Translating it yields CASSLLTGGNTDTQYF.

The chain recombines TRBV4-1 with TRBJ2-5; no clear D gene. This CDR3 spans 12 amino acids. V lost 4 bases and J lost 7, with 10 bases in between. The V gene's germline CDR1 is MGHRA and CDR2 YSYEKL. CDR3 nucleotide sequence: TGCGCCAGCAGCCCAACCGTGGGGACCCAGTACTTC. Its protein product is CASSPTVGTQYF.

The chain joins TRBV2 to TRBJ2-5; D is tentatively TRBD1 or TRBD2 (5 bases each). V was cut by 5 bases and J by 3 bases, with 10 bases left in between. Germline CDR1 and CDR2: SNHLY and FYNNEI. The CDR3 totals 13 residues. The CDR3 DNA follows: TGTGCCAGCAGTAGGGACCTCAAAGAGACCCAGTACTTC. It codes for CASSRDLKETQYF.